Below are 19 T cell receptor beta chains sequenced from a single sample in a study of blood T cell repertoires in COVID-19. Profiling relied on immunoSEQ multiplex PCR, and the TCRdb table lists in-frame clones only, not all of them. Of roughly 150,000 clones in the sample, approximately 80% were seen once. The source material was PBMCs or T cells enriched from blood (not recorded which). The receptors originated from a man in his forties who had recovered from COVID-19.

This chain connects TRBV3-1 (or the pseudogene TRBV3-2) to TRBJ1-6; D perhaps matches TRBD1 (6 bases). The germline gives CDR1 LGHDT, CDR2 YNNKEL (reference sequence). The V gene lost 1 base and the J gene lost 0 bases, with 13 bases spanning the gap. CDR3 length: 18 residues. The CDR3 coding sequence is TGTGCCAGCAGCCAAGGAAGGGGACAAAGCTCCTATAATTCACCCCTCCACTTT. Encoded protein: CASSQGRGQSSYNSPLHF.

This clone appeared a single time. The genes are TRBV30 and TRBJ1-2; TRBD1 might be the D (6 bases). This CDR3 has 14 residues. V was shortened by 0 bases and J by 3 bases, with 11 bases between the two germline ends. CDR1 is GTSNPN and CDR2 is SVGIG in the germline V gene (reference sequence). The CDR3 DNA is TGTGCCTGGAGTGTAGGGGGGGGCGACTATGGCTACACCTTC. This translates into CAWSVGGGDYGYTF.

V and J are TRBV24-1 and TRBJ2-1; 7 bases agree with TRBD1. With 10 bases clipped from V and 7 bases from J, the junction kept 9 bases outside the gene matches. The CDR3 consists of 13 residues. Germline V gene lookup returns CDR1 KGHDR and CDR2 SFDVKD. This CDR3 is CATTRTGANEQFF. CDR3 DNA: TGTGCCACTACTCGGACAGGAGCAAATGAGCAGTTCTTC.

The V call is TRBV6-5, the J call TRBJ1-2, with 7 bases that match TRBD1. The CDR3 contains 15 residues. Unmatched junction bases numbered 10, after V lost 5 bases and J lost 4 bases. Germline CDR1 is MNHEY and CDR2 is SVGAGI. The CDR3 DNA sequence: TGTGCCAGCAGTCATGGGACAGAAGTAAGCTATGGCTACACCTTC. Protein product: CASSHGTEVSYGYTF.

The chain has TRBV5-4 and TRBJ1-1; a possible D gene is TRBD1 (6 bases). Per germline, CDR1 SGHNT and CDR2 YYREEE (reference sequence). The CDR3 length is 14 residues. The V end lost 4 bases, the J end lost 3 bases, and 13 bases lay between the germline ends. DNA for the CDR3: TGTGCCAGCAGCCTACAGGGTGAAGACACTGAAGCTTTCTTT. Its translation is CASSLQGEDTEAFF.

This clone has ten or more counts. This chain uses TRBV7-6 with TRBJ2-3, with 8 bases identical to TRBD1. With V trimmed by 3 bases and J by 0 bases, 5 bases remained unmatched. The length of the CDR3 is 16 residues. In germline, CDR1 is SGHVS, CDR2 FNYEAQ. The CDR3 loop reads CASSFGTGDSTDTQYF. CDR3 sequence (DNA): TGTGCCAGCAGCTTCGGGACAGGCGATAGCACAGATACGCAGTATTTT.

Ten or more counts support this clone. The gene calls are TRBV2 and TRBJ2-1; 9 positions match TRBD2. This CDR3 comprises 15 residues. The V segment lost 8 bases and the J segment 9 bases; nucleotides outside the gene matches: 14. CDR1 SNHLY and CDR2 FYNNEI come from the germline V gene. The CDR3 DNA reads as TGTGCCAGCTCCAAAGCCGGGACTAGCAGCAGTGAGCAGTTCTTC. Translation: CASSKAGTSSSEQFF.

This chain connects TRBV10-3 to TRBJ1-2; tentative D call: TRBD1 (5 bases). V lost 2 bases to trimming and J lost 4 bases, with 14 bases between them. Germline-derived CDR1 and CDR2 are ENHRY and SYGVKD. This CDR3 is 15 amino acids long. CDR3 in amino acids: CAISEGWGKGYGYTF. The CDR3 bases are TGTGCCATCAGTGAGGGGTGGGGCAAGGGCTATGGCTACACCTTC.

This clone was found a few times. The V call is TRBV4-1, the J call TRBJ1-1, with D unresolved. The V end lost 6 bases, the J end lost 2 bases, and 13 bases lay between the germline ends. CDR3 length: 14 residues. CDR1 is MGHRA, CDR2 YSYEKL, per germline. CDR3 region: CASRNVGSNTEAFF. The CDR3 coding sequence is TGCGCCAGCAGAAACGTGGGCTCTAACACTGAAGCTTTCTTT.

V is TRBV30 and J is TRBJ2-3; a possible D gene is TRBD2 (5 bases). V was trimmed by 1 base and J by 11 bases, leaving 10 bases between them. The germline CDR1 and CDR2 sequences are GTSNPN and SVGIG (reference sequence). The CDR3 has 11 residues. CDR3 bases: TGTGCCTGGAGTGGCCTGGCGGGGCAGTATTTT. Protein sequence: CAWSGLAGQYF. The full variable domain, rest sourced from reference TRBV30 and TRBJ2-3, is SQTIHQWPATLVQPVGSPLSLECTVEGTSNPNLYWYRQAAGRGLQLLFYSVGIGQISSEVPQNLSASRPQDRQFILSSKKLLLSDSGFYLCAWSGLAGQYFGPGTRLTVL.

This clone has only a few counts. The V gene is TRBV2, the J gene TRBJ2-3, with a tentative D call TRBD2 (6 bases). CDR1 SNHLY and CDR2 FYNNEI come from the germline V gene. Trimming pared 5 bases from V and 2 bases from J, leaving 14 bases between. CDR3 length: 15 residues. In nucleotides, the CDR3 is TGTGCCAGCAGTTACGTGGAGGGCTACACAGATACGCAGTATTTT. Translation: CASSYVEGYTDTQYF.

This clone was counted a single time. The J gene is TRBJ1-2, the V gene TRBV10-1, with 10 nucleotides matching TRBD1. V shed 3 bases, J shed 11 bases, and the junction held 6 bases outside the gene matches. The germline V gene has CDR1 WNHNN and CDR2 SYGVQD (reference sequence). The CDR3 extends over 13 amino acids. The CDR3 spells CASSDYRDRGYTF. The CDR3 DNA is TGCGCCAGCAGTGATTACCGGGACAGGGGTTACACCTTC.

The J gene is TRBJ2-5, the V gene TRBV7-3, with TRBD2 identical over 7 bases. Germline CDR1 reads SGHTA; CDR2 reads FQGTGA. The J segment lost 1 base and the V segment lost 0 bases, leaving 2 bases of the junction unmatched. The CDR3 contains 15 residues. The CDR3 loop is CASSLTPGGQETQYF. The CDR3 bases are TGTGCCAGCAGCTTAACCCCGGGGGGCCAAGAGACCCAGTACTTC.

This rearrangement joins TRBV19 to TRBJ1-1; 8 positions match TRBD1. The CDR3 spans 14 residues. With V trimmed by 6 bases and J by 4 bases, 7 bases remained unmatched. CDR1 is LNHDA, CDR2 SQIVND, per germline (reference sequence). Here the CDR3 reads CASSQQGVGTEAFF. CDR3 DNA: TGTGCCAGTAGCCAACAGGGGGTGGGCACTGAAGCTTTCTTT.

The V gene is TRBV2, the J gene TRBJ1-2; 7 nucleotides match TRBD1. V was clipped by 3 bases and J by 8 bases; unmatched bases: 3. CDR3 size: 12 residues. The germline CDR1 and CDR2 sequences are SNHLY and FYNNEI. The CDR3 DNA reads TGTGCCAGCAGTGAGACAGGGATGGGCTACACCTTC. Protein: CASSETGMGYTF.

This sequence joins TRBV5-6 and TRBJ1-1, with D unclear. The CDR3 spans 12 residues. Germline V gene lookup returns CDR1 SGHDT and CDR2 YYEEEE. With 4 bases removed from V and 4 bases from J, the gap between germline ends came to 8 bases. DNA for the CDR3: TGTGCCAGCAGCCGCGGGAGCACTGAAGCTTTCTTT. As protein: CASSRGSTEAFF.

The V call is TRBV19, the J call TRBJ2-3; weak D call: TRBD2 (6 bases). Trimming took off 1 base at V and 2 bases at J, with 13 bases between the two ends. Per germline, CDR1 LNHDA and CDR2 SQIVND (reference sequence). The CDR3 consists of 16 residues. CDR3 region: CASSIGRGSPTDTQYF. CDR3 in DNA: TGTGCCAGTAGTATAGGGAGGGGCTCTCCCACAGATACGCAGTATTTT.

CDR3 nucleotides: TGTGCCAGCAGCATGGATCCTAGCGGGGCTTACAATGAGCAGTTCTTC. This codes for CASSMDPSGAYNEQFF. The chain combines TRBV9 with TRBJ2-1, with 9 bases lining up with TRBD2. With 4 bases clipped from V and 4 bases from J, the junction kept 9 bases outside the gene matches. The CDR3 spans 16 residues. The germline V gene has CDR1 SGDLS and CDR2 YYNGEE.

This chain links TRBV10-3 with TRBJ2-7; maybe TRBD1 (5 bases). The CDR3 totals 14 residues. Germline CDR1 reads ENHRY; CDR2 reads SYGVKD. Trimming removed 1 base at V and 2 bases at J, with 9 bases between. The CDR3 DNA sequence: TGTGCCATCAGTGAGTTGGGCAGGGCCTACGAGCAGTACGTC. Its translation: CAISELGRAYEQYV.